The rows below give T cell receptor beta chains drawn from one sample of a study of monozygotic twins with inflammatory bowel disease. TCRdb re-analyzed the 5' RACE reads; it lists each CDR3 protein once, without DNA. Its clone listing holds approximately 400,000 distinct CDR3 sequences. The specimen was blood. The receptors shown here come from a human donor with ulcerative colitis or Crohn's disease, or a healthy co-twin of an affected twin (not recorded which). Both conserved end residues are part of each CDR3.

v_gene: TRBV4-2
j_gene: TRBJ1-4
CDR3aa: CASSRGGNNEKLFF

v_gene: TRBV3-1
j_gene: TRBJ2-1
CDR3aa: CASSQAGYNEQFF

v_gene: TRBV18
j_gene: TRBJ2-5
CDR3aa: CASSPDNIVGETQYF

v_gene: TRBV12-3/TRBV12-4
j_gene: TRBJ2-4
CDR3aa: CASSGVKNMQYF

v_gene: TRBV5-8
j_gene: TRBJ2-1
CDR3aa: CASSLHGGTNLYNEQFF

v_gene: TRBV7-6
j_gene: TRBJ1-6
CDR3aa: CASSLDQVKNSPLHF

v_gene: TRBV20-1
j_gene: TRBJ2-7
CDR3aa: CSASGGVVIPHEQQYF

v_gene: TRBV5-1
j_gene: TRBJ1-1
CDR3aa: CASSFNRERTEAFF

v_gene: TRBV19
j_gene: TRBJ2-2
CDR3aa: CASTKEVGELFF

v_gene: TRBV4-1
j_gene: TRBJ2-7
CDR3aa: CASSQVSGEKDEQYF

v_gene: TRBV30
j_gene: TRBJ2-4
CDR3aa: CAWSVPAPSRDIQYF

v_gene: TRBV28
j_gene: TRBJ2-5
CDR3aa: CASSSDHGGWTQYF

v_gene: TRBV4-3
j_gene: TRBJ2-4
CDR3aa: CASSQVGTTQNIQYF

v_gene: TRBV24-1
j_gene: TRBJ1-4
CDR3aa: CATSVSGDKLFF

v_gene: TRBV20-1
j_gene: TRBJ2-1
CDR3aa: CSRTFGYNEQFF

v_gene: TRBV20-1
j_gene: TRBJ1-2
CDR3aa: CSAPTARSYGYTF

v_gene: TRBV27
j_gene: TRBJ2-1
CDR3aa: CASKGAGWLGDEQFF

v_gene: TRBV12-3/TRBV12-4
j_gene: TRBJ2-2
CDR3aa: CASRATPAGELFF